This TCR beta chain was profiled in a study of shared clonotypes between healthy human individuals. TCRdb's copy holds only in-frame clones and misses some; the assay was immunoSEQ multiplex PCR. The sample yields around 2.3 million clones, almost 96% seen once. V lost 3 bases to trimming and J lost 2 bases, with 11 bases between them. The CDR3 length is 14 residues. From germline, CDR1 is SGHRS and CDR2 YFSETQ. Note on this clone: Distinct nucleotide sequences in the sample also encode this CDR3.

This TCR derives from a man aged 18 to 30 in good health. Material for sequencing was naive CD4+ T cells sorted from blood. Subset meaning: CD45RA+ positively selected. This rearrangement joins TRBV5-1 to TRBJ2-5, with D possibly matching TRBD1 (6 bases). CDR3: CASSSGTPQETQYF. CDR3 coding DNA: TGCGCCAGCAGCTCAGGGACACCGCAAGAGACCCAGTACTTC.